The next 30 T cell receptor beta chains were all read from a single sample in a study of cytomegalovirus exposure and HLA in healthy donors. PCR was performed using 60 Vbeta and 13 Jbeta primers. Clones were sequenced by immunoSEQ multiplex PCR, and TCRdb holds only the in-frame ones, with some missing. The table records over 95,000 clones, roughly 70% of them present only once. Sequenced material: PBMCs. All receptors derive from a woman aged 40 to 50 in good health and CMV-seropositive.

The chain combines TRBV2 with TRBJ1-2; TRBD1 agrees at 12 bases. CDR1 and CDR2 from the germline V gene are SNHLY and FYNNEI. This CDR3 has 14 residues. V gave up 6 bases and J gave up 4 bases; unmatched junction bases: 3. As DNA, the CDR3 is TGTGCCAGCAGCTGGGACAGGGGGCTCTATGGCTACACCTTC. This sequence encodes CASSWDRGLYGYTF.

This rearrangement joins TRBV28 to TRBJ1-4, with 11 bases aligning to TRBD1. The CDR3 runs 15 residues. V trimming: 2 bases; J trimming: 8 bases; junction bases outside the gene matches: 4. The germline CDR1 and CDR2 sequences are MDHEN and SYDVKM. CDR3 bases: TGTGCCAGCAGTTTACCCGGGACAGGGGGAGAAAAACTGTTTTTT. This translates into CASSLPGTGGEKLFF.

The CDR3: CASSGGQGVRDTQYF. In DNA form, the CDR3 reads TGTGCCAGCAGCGGGGGACAGGGAGTAAGAGATACGCAGTATTTT. This sequence joins TRBV9 and TRBJ2-3; TRBD1 aligns across 9 bases. In germline, CDR1 is SGDLS, CDR2 YYNGEE. This CDR3 region has 15 residues. J gave up 5 bases and V 3 bases, and 7 bases lay outside the gene matches.

The chain employs TRBV5-1 and TRBJ1-2, with 8 bases lining up with TRBD1. Germline CDR1 reads SGHRS; CDR2 reads YFSETQ. V lost 4 bases, J lost 4 bases, and 6 bases stayed unmatched. This CDR3 comprises 14 residues. The CDR3 bases are TGCGCCAGCAGCCTGACAGGGGAGGTCTATGGCTACACCTTC. Protein product: CASSLTGEVYGYTF.

The chain carries TRBV27 and TRBJ1-1; possible D gene TRBD1, 5 bases. Trimming shortened V by 8 bases and J by 2 bases, and 12 bases separated the two germline ends. Looked up from germline, CDR1 is MNHEY and CDR2 is SMNVEV (reference sequence). The CDR3 runs to 13 residues. CDR3 DNA: TGTGCCAGCCGAGGACAAACCAACACTGAAGCTTTCTTT. As protein: CASRGQTNTEAFF.

This clone was found a few times. The chain is built from TRBV6-1 and TRBJ2-5, with 7 bases that match TRBD1. CDR1 and CDR2 (germline): MNHNS, SASEGT. The ends lost 4 bases at V and 0 bases at J; junction bases unmatched: 14. This CDR3 has 18 amino acids. As DNA, the CDR3 is TGTGCCAGCAGTGCCTCAAAGGGGGCGGTAGCCTACCAAGAGACCCAGTACTTC. Protein product: CASSASKGAVAYQETQYF.

The chain carries TRBV18 and TRBJ1-2; TRBD1 is a possible D gene (6 bases). The CDR3 extends over 14 amino acids. CDR1 is KGHSH, CDR2 LQKENI, per germline. With 0 bases removed from V and 3 bases from J, the gap between germline ends came to 8 bases. CDR3: CASSPPGAHYGYTF. As DNA, the CDR3 is TGTGCCAGCTCACCACCGGGGGCCCACTATGGCTACACCTTC.

This chain connects TRBV28 to TRBJ1-2, with D unclear. The CDR3 extends over 12 amino acids. The germline V gene encodes CDR1 MDHEN and CDR2 SYDVKM. Trimming shortened V by 8 bases and J by 4 bases, and 11 bases separated the two germline ends. CDR3 loop: CASSQAFYGYTF. The CDR3 DNA is TGTGCCAGCTCTCAGGCCTTCTATGGCTACACCTTC.

This sequence joins TRBV19 and TRBJ2-1, with TRBD1 identical over 11 bases. This CDR3 region has 15 residues. CDR1 is LNHDA and CDR2 is SQIVND in the germline V gene (reference sequence). Trimming cost V 3 bases and J 12 bases; bases outside gene matches: 10. The CDR3 is CASSMGQGVISGQFF. CDR3 nucleotides: TGTGCCAGTAGTATGGGACAGGGGGTTATCTCCGGGCAGTTCTTC.

The chain combines TRBV29-1 with TRBJ2-2; 8 bases are shared with TRBD2. The trim removed 4 bases at V and 6 bases at J, leaving 7 bases unmatched. The CDR3 has 14 residues. CDR1 SQVTM and CDR2 ANQGSEA come from the germline V gene. CDR3 in amino acids: CSVVERGGSGELFF. The DNA for the CDR3 is TGCAGCGTTGTGGAACGGGGGGGCTCCGGGGAGCTGTTTTTT.

The sample holds a few counts of this clone. This rearrangement joins TRBV25-1 to TRBJ1-5; TRBD1 matches 7 bases. The V and J ends lost 4 bases and 2 bases, in that order; junction bases with no gene match: 11. Germline V gene sequence: CDR1 MGHDK, CDR2 SYGVNS. This CDR3 is 17 amino acids long. The CDR3: CASSGDRDARGNQPQHF. The CDR3 coding sequence is TGTGCCAGCAGTGGAGACAGGGATGCGAGGGGCAATCAGCCCCAGCATTTT.

The chain carries TRBV19 and TRBJ2-7; D remains ambiguous. Trimming shortened V by 1 base and J by 4 bases, and 8 bases separated the two germline ends. Germline values: CDR1 LNHDA, CDR2 SQIVND (reference sequence). This CDR3 contains 13 residues. The CDR3: CASSIGPLYEQYF. The CDR3 DNA sequence: TGTGCCAGTAGTATAGGGCCCTTATACGAGCAGTACTTC.

The chain combines TRBV5-1 with TRBJ1-3; TRBD1 is a possible D gene (5 bases). This CDR3 comprises 13 residues. Germline V gene data show CDR1 as SGHRS and CDR2 as YFSETQ. V lost 4 bases and J lost 6, with 11 bases in between. The CDR3 bases are TGCGCCAGCAGCCTCGGGGGGGAAAACACCATATATTTT. Protein sequence: CASSLGGENTIYF.

The chain employs TRBV7-8 and TRBJ1-5; the match to TRBD1 covers 7 bases. With V trimmed by 1 base and J by 0 bases, 3 bases remained unmatched. The CDR3 covers 16 residues. The germline V gene has CDR1 SGHVS and CDR2 FQNEAQ. DNA of the CDR3: TGTGCCAGCAGCTTAGGACAGGGCGATAGCAATCAGCCCCAGCATTTT. Its translation is CASSLGQGDSNQPQHF.

The chain recombines TRBV7-8 with TRBJ1-2; 10 nucleotides align to TRBD1. The V segment lost 5 bases and the J segment 3 bases; nucleotides outside the gene matches: 6. The CDR3 length is 15 residues. Looked up from germline, CDR1 is SGHVS and CDR2 is FQNEAQ. CDR3 sequence reads: CASSDRGRRDYGYTF. The CDR3 DNA is TGTGCCAGCAGCGACAGGGGGCGCAGGGACTATGGCTACACCTTC.

J is TRBJ1-1 and V is TRBV5-1; 7 nucleotides match TRBD1. From germline, CDR1 is SGHRS and CDR2 YFSETQ. The CDR3 extends over 15 amino acids. J was trimmed by 0 bases and V by 0 bases; bases with no gene match: 2. The CDR3 spells CASSLATGLNTEAFF. The DNA for the CDR3 is TGCGCCAGCAGCTTGGCGACAGGGCTGAACACTGAAGCTTTCTTT.

This sequence joins TRBV29-1 and TRBJ1-1; a weak D match, TRBD1 (6 bases). The V gene's germline CDR1 is SQVTM and CDR2 ANQGSEA. V dropped 6 bases and J dropped 1 base, with 21 bases sitting between them. The CDR3 consists of 16 residues. CDR3 coding DNA: TGCAGCGTATCCGGGACATCCACTCTCCCGAACACTGAAGCTTTCTTT. Amino acids: CSVSGTSTLPNTEAFF. The full variable domain, its missing parts supplied by reference TRBV29-1 and TRBJ1-1, is SAVISQKPSRDICQRGTSLTIQCQVDSQVTMMFWYRQQPGQSLTLIATANQGSEATYESGFVIDKFPISRPNLTFSTLTVSNMSPEDSSIYLCSVSGTSTLPNTEAFFGQGTRLTVV.

A remark on this clone: The junction differs from germline at one of its ends, possibly a read error. This chain uses TRBV7-2 with TRBJ2-2, with TRBD2 matching 12 bases. Germline values: CDR1 SGHTA, CDR2 FQGNSA. The CDR3 spans 16 residues. CDR3 in DNA: TGTGCCAGCAGCTTCGGACTAGCGGGGAACACCGGGGAGCTGCTTTTT. It encodes CASSFGLAGNTGELLF. Full variable domain (outside the CDR3, taken from reference TRBV7-2 and TRBJ2-2): GAGVSQSPSNKVTEKGKDVELRCDPISGHTALYWYRQSLGQGLEFLIYFQGNSAPDKSGLPSDRFSAERTGGSVSTLTIQRTQQEDSAVYLCASSFGLAGNTGELLFGEGSRLTVL.

The gene calls are TRBV19 and TRBJ2-5; maybe TRBD1 (5 bases). V was shortened by 1 base and J by 5 bases, with 17 bases between the two germline ends. The CDR3 is 16 amino acids. Germline CDR1 reads LNHDA; CDR2 reads SQIVND (reference sequence). In nucleotides, the CDR3 is TGTGCCAGTAGTATAGGTACAGGCCAGGGTAGGGAGACCCAGTACTTC. This gives the protein CASSIGTGQGRETQYF. The variable domain in full, completed from reference TRBV19 and TRBJ2-5, reads DGGITQSPKYLFRKEGQNVTLSCEQNLNHDAMYWYRQDPGQGLRLIYYSQIVNDFQKGDIAEGYSVSREKKESFPLTVTSAQKNPTAFYLCASSIGTGQGRETQYFGPGTRLLVL.

CDR3 nucleotides: TGTGCTAGTGCCTCTAGCACAGATACGCAGTATTTT. Its protein product is CASASSTDTQYF. The chain carries TRBV12-5 and TRBJ2-3, with D unclear. The V end was cut by 7 bases, the J end by 0 bases, with 5 bases between. This CDR3 contains 12 residues. Germline V gene sequence: CDR1 LGHNT, CDR2 FRNRAP.

This clone was seen a few times. The sample carries other DNA sequences with the same CDR3. The CDR3 spells CSVGRQGYEQYF. In DNA, the CDR3 is TGCAGCGTTGGAAGACAGGGGTACGAGCAGTACTTC. The rearrangement uses TRBV29-1 and TRBJ2-7; the match to TRBD1 covers 8 bases. V was pared by 4 bases and J by 4 bases, with 3 bases of the junction left unmatched. CDR1 is SQVTM and CDR2 is ANQGSEA in the germline V gene. The CDR3 loop spans 12 amino acids.

This clone showed up just a few times. The chain links TRBV5-1 to TRBJ2-3, with 9 bases that match TRBD2. The junction had 4 bases not matched to a gene; V was cut back by 4 bases and J by 4 bases. CDR1 is SGHRS and CDR2 is YFSETQ in the germline V gene. CDR3 length: 14 amino acids. The DNA of the CDR3 is TGCGCCAGCAGCCTTAGCGGGAGCGCAGATACGCAGTATTTT. It specifies CASSLSGSADTQYF.

This clone was detected only a few times. V gene TRBV9 combines with J gene TRBJ2-5; 10 bases agree with TRBD2. Germline values: CDR1 SGDLS, CDR2 YYNGEE. Trimming removed 6 bases from V and 4 bases from J; junction bases left unmatched: 9. This CDR3 is built from 15 residues. CDR3 in amino acids: CASNLAGVGRETQYF. The CDR3 DNA reads as TGTGCCAGCAACCTAGCGGGAGTCGGACGAGAGACCCAGTACTTC.

For this clone: At one end the junction does not follow the germline gene, possibly because of a read error. J is TRBJ2-1 and V is TRBV7-9; 7 bases agree with TRBD2. Germline CDR1 SEHNR, CDR2 FQNEAQ (reference sequence). This CDR3 comprises 16 residues. CDR3 bases: TGTGCCAGCAGCTTAAGGGCTAGCGGACCCTACAATGGGCAGTTCTTC. Protein product: CASSLRASGPYNGQFF.

This clone occurred a few times. The V gene is TRBV4-1, the J gene TRBJ2-2, with no clear D. Trimming removed 6 bases at V and 4 bases at J, with 9 bases between. Germline values: CDR1 MGHRA, CDR2 YSYEKL. The CDR3 sequence is 13 residues long. The chain's CDR3 is CASRPGSTGELFF. In nucleotides, the CDR3 is TGCGCCAGCAGACCAGGTAGCACCGGGGAGCTGTTTTTT.

V usage is TRBV6-5 and J usage is TRBJ2-7; weak D call: TRBD2 (5 bases). Germline CDR1 reads MNHEY; CDR2 reads SVGAGI. The germline V and J ends were trimmed by 0 bases and 5 bases, with 8 bases remaining between them. The CDR3 extends over 13 amino acids. The CDR3 loop reads CASSYSWENEQYF. The CDR3 nucleotides are TGTGCCAGCAGTTACTCTTGGGAGAACGAGCAGTACTTC.

The V and J genes are TRBV6-1 and TRBJ1-5; maybe TRBD1 (6 bases). Deletions cut 9 bases from V and 1 base from J, with 13 bases between. CDR3 length: 14 residues. Germline values: CDR1 MNHNS, CDR2 SASEGT. The CDR3 here is CARNRDASNQPQHF. CDR3 bases: TGTGCCAGGAACAGGGACGCCAGCAATCAGCCCCAGCATTTT.

This clone has more than one count but fewer than ten. One junction end disagrees with the germline gene, perhaps due to a read error. The rearrangement joins TRBV7-9 to TRBJ2-3; a weak D match, TRBD2 (5 bases). There are 13 residues in the CDR3. CDR1 is SEHNR and CDR2 is FQNEAQ in the germline V gene (reference sequence). The CDR3 sequence is CSSGSQDTDTQYF. The DNA for the CDR3 is TGTTCCAGCGGCAGTCAAGACACAGATACGCAGTATTTT.

This clone appeared a few times. The chain carries TRBV4-2 and TRBJ1-2, with D possibly TRBD1 on 6 matching bases. The length of the CDR3 is 15 residues. V was pared by 0 bases and J by 3 bases, with 11 bases between. Germline CDR1 LGHNA, CDR2 YNFKEQ. The CDR3 spells CASSQEKGVYYGYTF. CDR3 sequence (DNA): TGTGCCAGCAGCCAAGAAAAGGGGGTATACTATGGCTACACCTTC.

The chain couples TRBV7-9 to TRBJ1-5; the D is unclear. Trimming left V 5 bases short and J 0 bases short, with 8 bases between. Germline V CDR1 and CDR2: SEHNR, FQNEAQ (reference sequence). The CDR3 consists of 14 residues. The DNA of the CDR3 is TGTGCCAGCAGCCACAGCAATAGCAATCAGCCCCAGCATTTT. It specifies CASSHSNSNQPQHF.